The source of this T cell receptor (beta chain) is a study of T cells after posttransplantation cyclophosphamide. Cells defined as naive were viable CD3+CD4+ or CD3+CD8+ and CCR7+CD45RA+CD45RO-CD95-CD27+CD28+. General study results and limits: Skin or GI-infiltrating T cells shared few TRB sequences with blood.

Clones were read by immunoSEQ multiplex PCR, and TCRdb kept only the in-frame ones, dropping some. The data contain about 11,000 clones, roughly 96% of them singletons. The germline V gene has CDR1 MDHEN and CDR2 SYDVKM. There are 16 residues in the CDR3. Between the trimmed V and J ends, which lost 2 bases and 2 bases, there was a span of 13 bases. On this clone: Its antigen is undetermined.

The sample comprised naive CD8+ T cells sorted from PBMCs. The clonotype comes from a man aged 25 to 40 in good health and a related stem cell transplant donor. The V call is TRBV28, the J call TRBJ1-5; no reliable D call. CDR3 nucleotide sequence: TGTGCCAGCAGTTTAACGGGATCGGGAGGCAATCAGCCCCAGCATTTT. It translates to CASSLTGSGGNQPQHF.